This T cell receptor (beta chain) was retrieved from a study of shared clonotypes between healthy human individuals. The length of the CDR3 is 16 residues. Germline-derived CDR1 and CDR2 are MNHEY and SMNVEV (reference sequence). After removal of 5 bases from V and 2 bases from J, the junction contained 8 bases not matched to a gene. CD45RO-negative cells were positively selected for CCR7, leaving out terminally differentiated effector memory CD45RA+ cells. Assay used: immunoSEQ multiplex PCR; TCRdb lists only in-frame clones, some missing. Of around 2,000,000 clones in the sample, more than 85% were seen once.

This sequence originates from a man between 18 and 29 years old in good health. Some clones in this sample may be carry-over from other donors' samples. The chain couples TRBV27 to TRBJ2-3; 9 nucleotides align to TRBD2. The sequencing input was naive CD8+ T cells from PBMCs. The CDR3 nucleotides read TGTGCCAGCAGTCCGATGCTAGCGGGGTACACAGATACGCAGTATTTT. Its translation is CASSPMLAGYTDTQYF.